This T cell receptor (beta chain) was identified in a study of blood T cells in healthy people across ages. Caucasian individuals from Russia who were healthy and aged 6 to 90 acted as donors. The use of a sample-barcoded 5' primer and a J-beta primer mix characterized a second PCR of roughly 6 to 11 cycles. Tags on each cDNA molecule came from a template-switch adaptor with 12 random nucleotides. Each CDR3 protein gets one entry after TCRdb re-called the 5' RACE reads with MiXCR. This table has about 1 million distinct CDR3 sequences, almost 25% appearing once. V was cut by 3 bases and J by 2 bases, with 10 bases left in between. The CDR3 spans 14 residues. This sample also appeared in a second study, on T cells of mothers and their children. That work states: For cDNA synthesis, the complete extracted RNA was used (around 1.4 ug per 15 ul). Not a single persistent microchimeric T cell clone was detected.

V gene TRBV12-3 or TRBV12-4 combines with J gene TRBJ2-5; D unclear. The clonotype originates from a girl between 2 and 10 years old in good health. Sample: blood. DNA for the CDR3: TGTGCCAGCAGTTTCTCCCCCATTCAAGAGACCCAGTACTTC. As protein: CASSFSPIQETQYF.